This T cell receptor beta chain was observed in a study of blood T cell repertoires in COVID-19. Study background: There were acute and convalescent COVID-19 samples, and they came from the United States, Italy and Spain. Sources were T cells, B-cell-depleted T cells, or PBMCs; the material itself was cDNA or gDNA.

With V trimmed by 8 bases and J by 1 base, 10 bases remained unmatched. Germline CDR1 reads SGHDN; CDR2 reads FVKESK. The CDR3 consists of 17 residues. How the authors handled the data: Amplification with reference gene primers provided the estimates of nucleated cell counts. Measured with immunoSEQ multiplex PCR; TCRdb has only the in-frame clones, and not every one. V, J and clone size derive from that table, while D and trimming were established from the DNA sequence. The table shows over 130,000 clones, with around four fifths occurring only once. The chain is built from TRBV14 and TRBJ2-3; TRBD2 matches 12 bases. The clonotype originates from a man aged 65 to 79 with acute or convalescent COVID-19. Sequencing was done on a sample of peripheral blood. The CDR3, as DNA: TGTGCCAGCGCGGTTCTAGCGGGAGGGGTACGCACAGATACGCAGTATTTT. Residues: CASAVLAGGVRTDTQYF. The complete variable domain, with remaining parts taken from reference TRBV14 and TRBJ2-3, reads EAGVTQFPSHSVIEKGQTVTLRCDPISGHDNLYWYRRVMGKEIKFLLHFVKESKQDESGMPNNRFLAERTGGTYSTLKVQPAELEDSGVYFCASAVLAGGVRTDTQYFGPGTRLTVL.